These 2 T cell receptor beta chains were all obtained from the same sample, sequenced in a study of CD8 T cells in Susac syndrome. With random hexamers, about 0.5 to 1 ug RNA was reverse transcribed. TCRdb fed the immunoSEQ multiplex PCR reads into MiXCR, producing one record per CDR3 protein. The data hold hundreds of thousands of distinct CDR3 sequences, with 90% to 95% observed a single time. Sequenced sample: CD4+ T cells from PBMCs. These receptors all stem from a human donor with multiple sclerosis.

The chain couples TRBV3-1 to TRBJ1-2, with D tentatively TRBD1 (5 bases). The CDR3 has 15 amino acids. Trimming took off 1 base at V and 6 bases at J, with 15 bases between the two ends. Germline V lookup: CDR1 LGHDT, CDR2 YNNKEL (reference sequence). This CDR3 reads CASSQGSGNTHGYTF. In DNA form, the CDR3 reads TGTGCCAGCAGCCAAGGTTCAGGGAATACTCATGGCTACACCTTC. Based on the CDR3 plus reference TRBV3-1 and TRBJ1-2, the full variable domain is DTAVSQTPKYLVTQMGNDKSIKCEQNLGHDTMYWYKQDSKKFLKIMFSYNNKELIINETVPNRFSPKSPDKAHLNLHINSLELGDSAVYFCASSQGSGNTHGYTFGSGTRLTVV.

The chain has TRBV30 and TRBJ2-5; 9 bases match TRBD2. CDR3 length equals 16 residues. Germline V gives CDR1 GTSNPN, CDR2 SVGIG (reference sequence). J gave up 1 base and V 1 base, and 7 bases lay outside the gene matches. The CDR3 nucleotides read TGTGCCTGGAGTGGGAGTCTAGCGGGGCTCCAAGAGACCCAGTACTTC. As protein: CAWSGSLAGLQETQYF.